Listed below are T cell receptor beta chains from one sample, sequenced in a study of blood T cell repertoires in COVID-19. TCRdb's table, derived via immunoSEQ multiplex PCR, lists solely in-frame clones and lacks some. The sample records about 170,000 clones, approximately 91% being singletons. Input material: PBMCs or T cells enriched from blood (not recorded which). These receptors originate from a woman in her late teens or twenties who had recovered from COVID-19. CDR3s include the opening cysteine and the closing phenylalanine or tryptophan. Fields, in order: V gene, J gene, CDR3 protein.

>TRBV7-3|TRBJ2-3
CASSLGGQGTDTQYF
>TRBV19|TRBJ2-3
CASSILAGATDTQYF
>TRBV7-9|TRBJ2-7
CASSLGSTADRARGEQYF
>TRBV27|TRBJ2-3
CASSLAGADTQYF
>TRBV27|TRBJ2-7
CASSFPGGSFHEQYF
>TRBV19|TRBJ1-6
CASSDRGDSPLHF
>TRBV6-5|TRBJ2-3
CASSLVAGGTDTQYF
>TRBV18|TRBJ1-2
CASSFRELPSKDYGYTF
>TRBV5-8|TRBJ2-1
CASSLLRGLSENEQFF
>TRBV21-1|TRBJ2-3
CASSNLSTDTQYF
>TRBV28|TRBJ1-3
CASRDSQGAGNTIYF
>TRBV28|TRBJ2-2
CASSLPDSRGNTGELFF
>TRBV3-1/TRBV3-2|TRBJ2-7
CASSRSTGTGGYEQYF
>TRBV2|TRBJ2-1
CASGHLYNEQFF
>TRBV2|TRBJ2-3
CASRGLAGTEAQYF
>TRBV28|TRBJ1-1
CASSPSGISAEAFF
>TRBV20-1|TRBJ1-5
CSARGLNSNQPQHF
>TRBV5-4|TRBJ1-1
CASSPRVPGTEAFF
>TRBV6-5|TRBJ2-7
CASSRDSSSYEQYF
>TRBV7-2|TRBJ2-5
CASSLVTQGVKTQYF
>TRBV6-5|TRBJ1-2
CASRGQGLYGYTF
>TRBV19|TRBJ2-2
CASSERSANTGELFF
>TRBV3-1/TRBV3-2|TRBJ2-5
CASSQGGLLAGILETQYF
>TRBV28|TRBJ1-2
CASSFSPGQLNYGYTF
>TRBV19|TRBJ2-7
CASSTSGYEQYF
>TRBV19|TRBJ1-5
CASSIKVFGRLRDRDRNQPQHF
>TRBV5-1|TRBJ1-1
CASSSAPGLVNTEAFF
>TRBV28|TRBJ1-3
CASSLILAEVSGNTIYF
>TRBV21-1|TRBJ2-2
CASSLSGTADTGELFF
>TRBV7-8|TRBJ1-6
CASSLVSAGRSPLHF
>TRBV5-1|TRBJ1-1
CASSLAGTGIGTEAFF
>TRBV4-1|TRBJ2-5
CASSHAGEETQYF